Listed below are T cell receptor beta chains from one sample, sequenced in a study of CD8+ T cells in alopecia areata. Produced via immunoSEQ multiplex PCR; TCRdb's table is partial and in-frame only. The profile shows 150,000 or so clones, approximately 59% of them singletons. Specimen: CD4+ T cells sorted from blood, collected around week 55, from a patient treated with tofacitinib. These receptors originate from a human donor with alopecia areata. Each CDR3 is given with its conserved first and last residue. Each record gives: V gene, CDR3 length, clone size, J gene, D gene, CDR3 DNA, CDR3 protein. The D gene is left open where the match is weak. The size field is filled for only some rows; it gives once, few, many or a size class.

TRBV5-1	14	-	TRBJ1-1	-	TGCGCCAGCAGTTTTGGAGGGGCTACCACTGAAGCTTTCTTT	CASSFGGATTEAFF
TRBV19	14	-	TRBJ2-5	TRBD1	TGTGCCAGTAGCCACAGGGGCCGCCTCGAGACCCAGTACTTC	CASSHRGRLETQYF
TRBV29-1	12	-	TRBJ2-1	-	TGCAGCGTCCGACTGAGCTACAATGAGCAGTTCTTC	CSVRLSYNEQFF
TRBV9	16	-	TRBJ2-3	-	TGTGCCAGCAGCGTAGCTACCGCGGGGAACACAGATACGCAGTATTTT	CASSVATAGNTDTQYF
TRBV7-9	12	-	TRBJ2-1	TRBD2	TGTGCCAGCAGCTGGTCGGGGGGTGAGCAGTTCTTC	CASSWSGGEQFF
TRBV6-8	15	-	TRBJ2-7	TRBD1	TGTGCCAGCAGCCTCCCGGGACAGCATCCCTACGAGCAGTACTTC	CASSLPGQHPYEQYF
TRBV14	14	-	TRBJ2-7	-	TGTGCCAGCAGCCAAGATCGTCCGTTTGCCGAGCAGTACTTC	CASSQDRPFAEQYF
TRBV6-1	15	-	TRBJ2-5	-	TGTGCCAGCAGCCGAATCCGGGAAAACCAAGAGACCCAGTACTTC	CASSRIRENQETQYF
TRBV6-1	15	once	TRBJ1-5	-	TGTGCCAGCAGTGAAAACCCGTATAGCAATCAGCCCCAGCATTTT	CASSENPYSNQPQHF
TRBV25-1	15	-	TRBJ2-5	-	TGTGCCAGCAGAGGAGACGGACGGTACCAAGAGACCCAGTACTTC	CASRGDGRYQETQYF
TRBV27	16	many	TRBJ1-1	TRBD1	TGTGCCAGCAGTACCCTTCGGACAGGAATGAACACTGAAGCTTTCTTT	CASSTLRTGMNTEAFF
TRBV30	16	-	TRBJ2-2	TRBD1	TGTGCCTGGTCATACCCTCGTACAGGGGGCACCGGGGAGCTGTTTTTT	CAWSYPRTGGTGELFF
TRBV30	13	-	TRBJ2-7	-	TGTGCCGGGCAGCGGGCGCGGTCCTACGAGCAGTACTTC	CAGQRARSYEQYF
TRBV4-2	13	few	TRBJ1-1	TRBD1	TGTGCCAGTATCGGGACAGTTGACACTGAAGCTTTCTTT	CASIGTVDTEAFF
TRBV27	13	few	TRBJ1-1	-	TGTGCCAGCGGCCTTACAGCAAACACTGAAGCTTTCTTT	CASGLTANTEAFF
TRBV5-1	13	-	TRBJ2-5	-	TGCGCCAGCAGCGCTCTACCCCAAGAGACCCAGTACTTC	CASSALPQETQYF
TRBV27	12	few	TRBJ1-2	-	TGTGCCAGCAGTTTCCTTGGACAAAGCTACACCTTC	CASSFLGQSYTF
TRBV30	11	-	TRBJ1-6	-	TGTGCCTGGAGTCCGGACAGATCCCTCCACTTT	CAWSPDRSLHF
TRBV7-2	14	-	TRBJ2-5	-	TGTGCCAGCAGCTTAGTTGGAGGAGGAGAGACCCAGTACTTC	CASSLVGGGETQYF
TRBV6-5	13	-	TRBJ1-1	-	TGTGCCAGCAGTTACGGGGGGAACACTGAAGCTTTCTTT	CASSYGGNTEAFF
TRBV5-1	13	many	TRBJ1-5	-	TGCGCCAGCAGCTTGACCTTCAATCAGCCCCAGCATTTT	CASSLTFNQPQHF
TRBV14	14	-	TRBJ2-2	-	TGTGCCAGCAGCCAAGCCCCGAACACCGGGGAGCTGTTTTTT	CASSQAPNTGELFF
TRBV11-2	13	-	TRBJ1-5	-	TGTGCCAGCAGCTTAGATTCACGTCAGCCCCAGCATTTT	CASSLDSRQPQHF
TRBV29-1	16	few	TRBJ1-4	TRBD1	TGCAGCGTTGTGGAGGGAACGACAGGGTCCGTGGAAAAACTGTTTTTT	CSVVEGTTGSVEKLFF
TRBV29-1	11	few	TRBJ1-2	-	TGCAGCGTTGAAGAAAACTATGGCTACACCTTC	CSVEENYGYTF
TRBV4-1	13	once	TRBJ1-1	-	TGCGCCAGCAGCCACGGGGGAGGGACTGAAGCTTTCTTT	CASSHGGGTEAFF
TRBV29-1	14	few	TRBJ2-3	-	TGCAGCGTACCCTCTAGGTTCCGCACAGATACGCAGTATTTT	CSVPSRFRTDTQYF
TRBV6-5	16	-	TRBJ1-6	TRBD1	TGTGCCAGCAGTTACACAGGACAGGGCTATAATTCACCCCTCCACTTT	CASSYTGQGYNSPLHF
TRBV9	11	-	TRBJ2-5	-	TGTGCCAGTGCGAGGGCAGAGACCCAGTACTTC	CASARAETQYF
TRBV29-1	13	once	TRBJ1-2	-	TGCAGCGTTGGTCTGGGGGCAAGGGCTGGCTACACCTTC	CSVGLGARAGYTF
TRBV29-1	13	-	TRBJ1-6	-	TGCAGCGCCAGCACCAACCATAATTCACCCCTCCACTTT	CSASTNHNSPLHF
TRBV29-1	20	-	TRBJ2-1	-	TGCAGCGTTGAAGTTGTTGTCCCGGTATCAGGGGCAAGGAGGCCGCATGAGCAGTTCTTC	CSVEVVVPVSGARRPHEQFF
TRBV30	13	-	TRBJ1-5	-	TGTGCCTGGAGTGGGGACCCTAATCAGCCCCAGCATTTT	CAWSGDPNQPQHF
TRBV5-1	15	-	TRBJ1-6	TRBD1	TGCGCCAGCAGCAGCGACAGGGCCTCAAATTCACCCCTCCACTTT	CASSSDRASNSPLHF
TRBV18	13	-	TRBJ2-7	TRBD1	TGTGCCAGCTCACGGACAGGGTCCCACGAGCAGTACTTC	CASSRTGSHEQYF
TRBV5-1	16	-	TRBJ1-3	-	TGCGCCAGCAGCTTGGGCACAGACCTTTCTGGAAACACCATATATTTT	CASSLGTDLSGNTIYF
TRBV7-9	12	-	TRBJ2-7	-	TGTGCCAGCAGCTTAGCGTATGCCGAGCAGTACTTC	CASSLAYAEQYF